This section outlines one T cell receptor beta chain sequence together with its context. The table came from immunoSEQ multiplex PCR; TCRdb's copy has only in-frame clones and leaves some out. The sample carries roughly 190,000 clones, about 89% recorded once. The sample originates from a study of blood T cell repertoires in COVID-19. Between the trimmed V and J ends, which lost 4 bases and 3 bases, there was a span of 6 bases. The CDR3 length is 12 residues. CDR1 WSHSY and CDR2 SAAADI come from the germline V gene. The genes are TRBV10-2 and TRBJ2-5, with a possible D match to TRBD1 (5 bases). This sequence originates from a man in his 70s with acute or convalescent COVID-19. The material sequenced was peripheral blood. CDR3 sequence: CASSVGEETQYF. The CDR3 DNA reads as TGCGCCAGCAGTGTAGGGGAAGAGACCCAGTACTTC.